Detailed here is one T cell receptor beta chain. The CDR3 has 14 residues. V shed 1 base and J shed 7 bases, with 11 bases lying between them. Germline CDR1 reads LGHDT; CDR2 reads YNNKEL (reference sequence). TCRdb fed the RT-PCR reads into MiXCR, producing one record per CDR3 protein. The table lists hundreds of thousands of distinct CDR3 sequences, more than 13% of them singletons. The sequence was collected from a female donor in good health, serving as a healthy control. The sequenced material came from memory CD4+ T cells from blood. The gene calls are TRBV3-1 and TRBJ2-1; D gene unclear. The DNA of the CDR3 is TGTGCCAGCAGCCAAGTGATACCACCGAATGAGCAGTTCTTC. This codes for CASSQVIPPNEQFF.